One T cell receptor (beta chain) is described in this entry. The repertoire was sequenced with immunoSEQ multiplex PCR; TCRdb's copy has only in-frame clones and lacks some. This table has fewer than 200,000 clones, roughly 80% appearing once. The data originate from a study of blood T cell repertoires in COVID-19. Cohorts were assigned according to the clinical history that participants reported. V gave up 4 bases and J gave up 0 bases, with 10 bases separating them. Germline V gives CDR1 SGHNT, CDR2 YYREEE (reference sequence). CDR3 length equals 14 residues. Sequencing was carried out using PBMCs or T cells enriched from blood (not recorded which). The source is a man aged 45-60 years who had recovered from COVID-19. This chain links TRBV5-4 with TRBJ1-1, with D unresolved. CDR3 residues: CASSLYFMNTEAFF. CDR3 coding DNA: TGTGCCAGCAGCCTTTACTTCATGAACACTGAAGCTTTCTTT. Using reference TRBV5-4 and TRBJ1-1 for the parts outside the CDR3, the full variable domain is ETGVTQSPTHLIKTRGQQVTLRCSSQSGHNTVSWYQQALGQGPQFIFQYYREEENGRGNFPPRFSGLQFPNYSSELNVNALELDDSALYLCASSLYFMNTEAFFGQGTRLTVV.